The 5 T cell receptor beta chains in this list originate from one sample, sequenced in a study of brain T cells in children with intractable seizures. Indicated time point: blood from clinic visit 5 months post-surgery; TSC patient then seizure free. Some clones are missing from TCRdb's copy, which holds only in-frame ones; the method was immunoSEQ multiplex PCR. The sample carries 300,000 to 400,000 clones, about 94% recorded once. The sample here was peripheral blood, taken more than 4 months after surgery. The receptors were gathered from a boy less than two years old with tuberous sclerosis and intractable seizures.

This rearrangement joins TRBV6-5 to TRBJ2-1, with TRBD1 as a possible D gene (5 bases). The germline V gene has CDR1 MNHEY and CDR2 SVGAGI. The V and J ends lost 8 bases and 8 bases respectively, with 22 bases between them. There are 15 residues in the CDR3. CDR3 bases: TGTGCCAGCCATGCGACGAAGGGGCCCCTGTATGAGCAGTTCTTC. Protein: CASHATKGPLYEQFF.

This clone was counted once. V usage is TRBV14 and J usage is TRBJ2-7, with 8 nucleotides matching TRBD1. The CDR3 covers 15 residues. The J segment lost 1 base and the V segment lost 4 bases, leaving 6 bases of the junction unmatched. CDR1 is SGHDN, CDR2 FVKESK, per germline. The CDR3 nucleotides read TGTGCCAGCAGCCGTACCGGGACAGGTTCCTACGAGCAGTACTTC. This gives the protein CASSRTGTGSYEQYF.

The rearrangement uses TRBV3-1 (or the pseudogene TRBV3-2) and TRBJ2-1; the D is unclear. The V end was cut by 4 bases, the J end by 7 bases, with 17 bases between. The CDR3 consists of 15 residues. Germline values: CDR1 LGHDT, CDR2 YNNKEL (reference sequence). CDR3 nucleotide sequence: TGTGCCAGCAGCCCTTCCGAATCCCTAGTAAATGAGCAGTTCTTC. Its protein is CASSPSESLVNEQFF.

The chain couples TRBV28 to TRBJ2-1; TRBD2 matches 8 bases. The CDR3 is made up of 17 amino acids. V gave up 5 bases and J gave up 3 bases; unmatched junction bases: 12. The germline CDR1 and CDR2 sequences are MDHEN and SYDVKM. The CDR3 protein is CASSTPPGGLIYNEQFF. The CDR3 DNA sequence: TGTGCCAGCAGTACTCCCCCGGGGGGGCTCATCTACAATGAGCAGTTCTTC.

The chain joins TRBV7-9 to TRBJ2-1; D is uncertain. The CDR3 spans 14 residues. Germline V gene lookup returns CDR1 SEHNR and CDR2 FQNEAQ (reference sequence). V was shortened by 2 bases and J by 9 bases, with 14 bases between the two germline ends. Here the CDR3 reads CASSLSGSDGEQFF. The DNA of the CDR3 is TGTGCCAGCAGCTTATCCGGGTCTGACGGTGAGCAGTTCTTC.